Shown below are 4 T cell receptor beta chains from a single sample sequenced in a study of T-cell reconstitution after alpha-beta-depleted transplantation in children. This sample's TCRbeta library carried unique molecular identifier barcodes. TCRdb fed the PCR reads into MiXCR, producing one record per CDR3 protein. The table shows some 4,500 distinct CDR3 sequences, with roughly 26% occurring only once. The specimen comprised PBMCs, mostly from graft donor cells, sampled 60 days after TCRalphabeta/CD19-depleted stem cell transplant. Source of these receptors: a boy in the first two years of life who had a stem cell transplant for SCID, so the T cells may come from the graft donor.

This clonotype is medium-sized in the sample. The rearrangement uses TRBV28 and TRBJ1-2; 9 bases line up with TRBD1. Germline V gene data show CDR1 as MDHEN and CDR2 as SYDVKM. There are 13 residues in the CDR3. The J segment lost 8 bases and the V segment lost 3 bases, leaving 4 bases of the junction unmatched. The CDR3: CASSLLDRGGYTF. The CDR3, as DNA: TGTGCCAGCAGTTTGTTGGACAGGGGCGGCTACACCTTC.

The rearrangement links TRBV20-1 to TRBJ2-7, with 9 positions matching TRBD1. With 6 bases clipped from V and 3 bases from J, the junction kept 6 bases outside the gene matches. The CDR3 extends over 13 amino acids. Germline loops: CDR1 DFQATT, CDR2 SNEGSKA (reference sequence). CDR3 DNA sequence: TGCAGTGCCCGACGGGACAGGGACTACGAGCAGTACTTC. Its protein is CSARRDRDYEQYF.

V usage is TRBV20-1 and J usage is TRBJ2-5; D unclear. CDR3 length equals 14 residues. Looked up from germline, CDR1 is DFQATT and CDR2 is SNEGSKA (reference sequence). Deletions cut 1 base from V and 7 bases from J, with 16 bases between. CDR3 residues: CSARVGGRLATQYF. CDR3 coding DNA: TGCAGTGCTAGAGTGGGTGGCAGGCTTGCGACCCAGTACTTC.

This clonotype is termed large. The rearrangement joins TRBV11-1 to TRBJ2-3, with 9 positions matching TRBD2. V dropped 0 bases and J dropped 6; count of bases not matched to a gene: 7. The CDR3 covers 16 residues. CDR1 and CDR2 from the germline V gene are SGHAT and FQDESV (reference sequence). The CDR3 reads CASSLAGGGARDTQYF. CDR3 coding DNA: TGTGCCAGCAGCTTAGCGGGCGGGGGGGCTCGCGATACGCAGTATTTT.